This section outlines one TCR beta chain sequence together with its context. J gave up 0 bases and V 1 base, and 2 bases lay outside the gene matches. The CDR3 is 16 residues long. The germline CDR1 and CDR2 sequences are SNHLY and FYNNEI. Time point meaning: after dendritic cell vaccination, including at tumor progression/relapse. Selection required adequate fresh-frozen tumor tissue plus more than two years' survival data. The data derive from a study of glioma-infiltrating T cells after dendritic cell vaccination. Measured with immunoSEQ multiplex PCR; TCRdb has only the in-frame clones, and not every one. The data show tens of thousands of clones, with 85% seen just once and 8.5% held by the top ten.

The receptor comes from a human donor with glioblastoma. The chain joins TRBV2 to TRBJ2-1, with TRBD2 matching over 8 bases. Specimen: blood, collected after dendritic cell vaccination. CDR3 DNA sequence: TGTGCCAGCAGTGAAGATGCGGGGGGCTCCTACAATGAGCAGTTCTTC. Its translation is CASSEDAGGSYNEQFF.